This entry lists 17 T cell receptor beta chains sequenced from one sample in a study of patients and donors after allogeneic stem cell transplantation. TCRdb itself ran the RT-PCR reads through MiXCR, one entry per CDR3 protein. The sample lists 920,000 or so distinct CDR3 sequences, 15% to 20% occurring once. Sequenced material: blood, either unsorted or a sorted T cell fraction (not recorded which). Receptors were obtained from a human donor who was either an allogeneic HSCT recipient or a stem cell or donor lymphocyte infusion donor (not recorded which). It is not recorded whose cells these are; they may come from a transplant donor.

This clonotype came up a few times. The rearrangement uses TRBV27 and TRBJ1-2; 7 bases agree with TRBD1. The CDR3 runs to 13 residues. J lost 7 bases, V lost 8 bases, and 10 bases had no gene match. Germline lookup yields CDR1 MNHEY and CDR2 SMNVEV (reference sequence). The CDR3 nucleotides are TGTGCCAGCGGAAGACAGGGAGGCTCTGGCTACACCTTC. This codes for CASGRQGGSGYTF.

This clonotype was counted a few times. The chain uses TRBV15 and TRBJ2-7; possibly TRBD2 for D (6 bases). This CDR3 has 14 residues. V was shortened by 4 bases and J by 3 bases, with 13 bases between the two germline ends. The V gene's germline CDR1 is LNHNV and CDR2 YYDKDF (reference sequence). In nucleotides, the CDR3 is TGTGCCACCAGCACATCCGGGGGTGTCTACGAGCAGTACTTC. It yields the protein CATSTSGGVYEQYF.

The gene calls are TRBV9 and TRBJ2-7; D is perhaps TRBD1 (7 bases). V was shortened by 0 bases and J by 4 bases, with 14 bases between the two germline ends. This CDR3 is built from 15 residues. Germline CDR1 and CDR2: SGDLS and YYNGEE. The CDR3: CASSVGPGGGYEQYF. Written as DNA, the CDR3 is TGTGCCAGCAGCGTAGGTCCAGGGGGAGGATACGAGCAGTACTTC.

V usage is TRBV20-1 and J usage is TRBJ1-5, with D possibly matching TRBD1 (6 bases). The CDR3 length is 15 residues. CDR1 is DFQATT, CDR2 SNEGSKA, per germline (reference sequence). The ends were cut back, 1 base at V and 6 bases at J, with 16 bases in the middle. CDR3 coding DNA: TGCAGTGCTAGAGTAGGACAGTGGGCCCGTCAGCCCCAGCATTTT. The encoded protein is CSARVGQWARQPQHF.

V and J are TRBV29-1 and TRBJ2-1, with 8 bases fitting TRBD1. The CDR3 sequence is 15 residues long. The V segment lost 0 bases and the J segment 3 bases; nucleotides outside the gene matches: 4. Germline CDR1 is SQVTM and CDR2 is ANQGSEA. As DNA, the CDR3 is TGCAGCGTTGAAGAGACAGGGGACGGCTACAATGAGCAGTTCTTC. Amino acids: CSVEETGDGYNEQFF.

This clonotype was seen only a few times. The chain is built from TRBV5-1 and TRBJ2-1; 8 bases are a match to TRBD1. The germline CDR1 and CDR2 sequences are SGHRS and YFSETQ. V lost 4 bases and J lost 10; bases outside the gene matches: 10. The CDR3 contains 14 residues. CDR3 protein: CASSNGQGLGEQFF. The CDR3 DNA reads as TGCGCCAGCAGCAACGGACAGGGTCTGGGGGAGCAGTTCTTC.

This clonotype has only a few counts. V and J are TRBV18 and TRBJ2-7; D is unresolved. The CDR3 spans 12 residues. Trimming removed 6 bases at V and 5 bases at J, with 11 bases between. Germline CDR1 and CDR2: KGHSH and LQKENI. The CDR3 sequence: CASSPMGNEQYF. CDR3 sequence (DNA): TGTGCCAGCTCCCCCATGGGGAACGAGCAGTACTTC.

This clonotype has more than one count but fewer than ten. CDR3 nucleotides: TGCGCCAGCAGCCTGATCGGGATCTACACAGATACGCAGTATTTT. Protein product: CASSLIGIYTDTQYF. The V and J genes are TRBV4-1 and TRBJ2-3; possibly TRBD2 for D (5 bases). The CDR3 extends over 15 amino acids. V was clipped by 4 bases and J by 2 bases, with 13 bases between them. Germline V gene sequence: CDR1 MGHRA, CDR2 YSYEKL.

This clonotype was counted a few times. J is TRBJ1-2 and V is TRBV12-3 or TRBV12-4; possible D gene TRBD1, 6 bases. V was pared by 3 bases and J by 5 bases, with 16 bases between. This CDR3 has 15 amino acids. DNA of the CDR3: TGTGCCAGCAGTTTTCCCGGGGGCGGGAAATATGGCTACACCTTC. Residues: CASSFPGGGKYGYTF.

V gene TRBV9 combines with J gene TRBJ1-2; D gene ambiguous. The V gene lost 0 bases and the J gene lost 0 bases, with 15 bases spanning the gap. Per germline, CDR1 SGDLS and CDR2 YYNGEE. There are 17 residues in the CDR3. The CDR3 DNA follows: TGTGCCAGCAGCGTAGATTTATTACCAGATACTAACTATGGCTACACCTTC. Amino acid sequence: CASSVDLLPDTNYGYTF.

This clonotype was counted at least ten times. J is TRBJ1-5 and V is TRBV12-3 or TRBV12-4; TRBD1 matches 8 bases. J was trimmed by 5 bases and V by 3 bases; bases with no gene match: 0. This CDR3 region has 13 residues. This CDR3 is CASSLTGDQPQHF. CDR3 DNA sequence: TGTGCCAGCAGTTTGACAGGGGATCAGCCCCAGCATTTT.

This clonotype was seen many times. The chain has TRBV12-3 or TRBV12-4 and TRBJ2-3; 7 bases map to TRBD2. The CDR3 contains 14 residues. Germline trimming cut 6 bases from V and 1 base from J; bases unmatched to any gene: 4. This CDR3 is CASSFSGGTDTQYF. The CDR3 DNA follows: TGTGCCAGCAGCTTCAGCGGGGGCACAGATACGCAGTATTTT.

The gene calls are TRBV20-1 and TRBJ1-5; D uncertain. V was cut by 3 bases and J by 7 bases, with 22 bases left in between. Per the germline V gene, CDR1 is DFQATT and CDR2 is SNEGSKA (reference sequence). The CDR3 has 16 amino acids. Written as DNA, the CDR3 is TGCAGTGCTAGCAAACCGAGGCAGACGATCGGGCAGCCCCAGCATTTT. As protein: CSASKPRQTIGQPQHF.

This clonotype occurred many times. The chain employs TRBV27 and TRBJ2-7; D might be TRBD1 (5 bases). The CDR3 runs 12 residues. Trimming cost V 6 bases and J 5 bases, with 11 bases left between them. Germline CDR1 is MNHEY and CDR2 is SMNVEV (reference sequence). This CDR3 reads CASRRQGHEQYF. DNA of the CDR3: TGTGCCAGCAGGAGGCAGGGTCACGAGCAGTACTTC.

The table lists this clonotype with a few counts. The J gene is TRBJ2-3, the V gene TRBV10-3; D uncertain. V gave up 7 bases and J gave up 1 base, with 9 bases separating them. CDR1 is ENHRY, CDR2 SYGVKD, per germline. The CDR3 runs 13 residues. The CDR3: CAINGNGTDTQYF. Written as DNA, the CDR3 is TGTGCCATCAACGGCAACGGCACAGATACGCAGTATTTT.

This clonotype was seen only a few times. CDR3 DNA sequence: TGTGCCATCAGTGAGTCCTTCGACAGGGGCTATGGCTACACCTTC. It encodes CAISESFDRGYGYTF. This chain joins TRBV10-3 and TRBJ1-2, with 8 bases fitting TRBD1. CDR1 is ENHRY and CDR2 is SYGVKD in the germline V gene. With V trimmed by 0 bases and J by 4 bases, 4 bases remained unmatched. The CDR3 is 15 amino acids.

This clonotype turned up a few times. The chain recombines TRBV19 with TRBJ2-5, with TRBD2 matching 9 bases. CDR3 length: 16 residues. In germline, CDR1 is LNHDA, CDR2 SQIVND (reference sequence). Trimming at V came to 4 bases and at J to 5 bases, leaving 11 bases not matched to a gene. The CDR3 is CASSTPSGNVKETQYF. For the CDR3, the DNA is TGTGCCAGTAGTACCCCTAGCGGGAACGTTAAGGAGACCCAGTACTTC. Together with reference TRBV19 and TRBJ2-5, the CDR3 gives the full variable domain: DGGITQSPKYLFRKEGQNVTLSCEQNLNHDAMYWYRQDPGQGLRLIYYSQIVNDFQKGDIAEGYSVSREKKESFPLTVTSAQKNPTAFYLCASSTPSGNVKETQYFGPGTRLLVL.